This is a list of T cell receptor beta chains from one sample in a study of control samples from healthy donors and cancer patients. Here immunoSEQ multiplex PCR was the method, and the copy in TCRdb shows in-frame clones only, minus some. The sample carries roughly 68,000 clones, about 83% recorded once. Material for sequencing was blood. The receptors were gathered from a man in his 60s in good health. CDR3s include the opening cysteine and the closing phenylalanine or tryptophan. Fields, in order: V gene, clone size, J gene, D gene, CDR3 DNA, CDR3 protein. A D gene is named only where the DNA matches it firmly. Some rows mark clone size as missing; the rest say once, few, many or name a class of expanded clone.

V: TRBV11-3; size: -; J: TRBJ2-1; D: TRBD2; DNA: TGTGCCAGCCGACTAGCGCTGATCAATGAGCAGTTCTTC; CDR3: CASRLALINEQFF
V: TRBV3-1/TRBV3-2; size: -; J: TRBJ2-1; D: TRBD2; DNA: TGTGCCAGCAGCCAAGATCTGGGAGCGGGAGGGTTGAATGAGCAGTTCTTC; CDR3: CASSQDLGAGGLNEQFF
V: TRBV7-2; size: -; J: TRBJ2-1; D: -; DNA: TGTGCCAGCAGACAAAACAGGGTTTCGAATGAGCAGTTCTTC; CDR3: CASRQNRVSNEQFF
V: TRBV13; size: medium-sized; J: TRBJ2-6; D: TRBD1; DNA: TGTGCCAGCAGCTCCGGGACAGAACCGGCTGGGGCCAACGTCCTGACTTTC; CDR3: CASSSGTEPAGANVLTF
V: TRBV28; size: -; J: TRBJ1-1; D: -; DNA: TGTGCCAGCAGTTTACAGGGGCGTGAAGCTTTCTTT; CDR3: CASSLQGREAFF
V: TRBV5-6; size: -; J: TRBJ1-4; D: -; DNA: TGTGCCAGCAGCCCGGCGGGACAAGGCCAAAATGAAAAACTGTTTTTT; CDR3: CASSPAGQGQNEKLFF
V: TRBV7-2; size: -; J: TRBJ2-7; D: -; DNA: TGTGCCAGCAGCAAAGCCGTTCGGGTGGACGAGCAGTACTTC; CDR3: CASSKAVRVDEQYF
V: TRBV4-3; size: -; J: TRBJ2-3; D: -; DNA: TGCGCCAGCAGCGAGATGATCAGCGGGAGCACAGATACGCAGTATTTT; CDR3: CASSEMISGSTDTQYF
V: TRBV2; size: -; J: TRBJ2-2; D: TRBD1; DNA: TGTGCCAGCAGGAAACAGGGGCCGAACACCGGGGAGCTGTTTTTT; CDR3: CASRKQGPNTGELFF
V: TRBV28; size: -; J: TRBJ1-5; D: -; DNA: TGTGCCAGCAGTTTGGAGAGCAATCAGCCCCAGCATTTT; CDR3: CASSLESNQPQHF
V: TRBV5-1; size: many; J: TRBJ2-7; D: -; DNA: TGCGCCAGCAGCTTGGTAATCGGGAAGGAGCAGTACTTC; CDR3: CASSLVIGKEQYF
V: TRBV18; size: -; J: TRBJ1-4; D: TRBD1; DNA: TGTGCCAGCTCACCGGGACAGGGCATAACTAATGAAAAACTGTTTTTT; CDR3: CASSPGQGITNEKLFF
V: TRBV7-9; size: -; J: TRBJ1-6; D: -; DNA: TGTGCCAGCAGCTCGTCGAATTCACCCCTCCACTTT; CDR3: CASSSSNSPLHF
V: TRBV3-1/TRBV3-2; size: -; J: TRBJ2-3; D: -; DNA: TGTGCCAGCAGCCCCTACCCCGACAGGCCACGAGGAGATACGCAGTATTTT; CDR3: CASSPYPDRPRGDTQYF
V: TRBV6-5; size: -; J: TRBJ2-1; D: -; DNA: TGTGCCAGCAGTTCTCACCGGGACAACTACTACAATGAGCAGTTCTTC; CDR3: CASSSHRDNYYNEQFF
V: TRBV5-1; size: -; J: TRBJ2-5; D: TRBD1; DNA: TGCGCCAGCAGCGCCGACAGGGCCCAGTACTTC; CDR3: CASSADRAQYF
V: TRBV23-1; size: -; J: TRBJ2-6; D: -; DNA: TGCGCCAGCAGTCAAAATGGGGGGAATGGGGCCAACGTCCTGACTTTC; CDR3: CASSQNGGNGANVLTF
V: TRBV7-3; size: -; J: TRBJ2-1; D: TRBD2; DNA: TGTGCCAGCAGCGAAGCGGGAGGGCTCTTTAATGAGCAGTTCTTC; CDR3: CASSEAGGLFNEQFF
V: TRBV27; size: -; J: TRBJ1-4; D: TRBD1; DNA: TGTGCCAGCAGTTTTAACAGGGGGAATGAAAAACTGTTTTTT; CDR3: CASSFNRGNEKLFF
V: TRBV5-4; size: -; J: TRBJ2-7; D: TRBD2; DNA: TGTGCCAGCAGCGGAGAACTAGCGGAAGGCCTATTTGGGGAGCAGTACTTC; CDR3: CASSGELAEGLFGEQYF
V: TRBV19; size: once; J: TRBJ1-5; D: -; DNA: TGTGCCAGCAGACAGGATAATTATAGCAATCAGCCCCAGCATTTT; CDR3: CASRQDNYSNQPQHF
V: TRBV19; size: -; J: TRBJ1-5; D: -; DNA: TGTGCCAGTAGTATCGGTACCGGGGATAATCAGCCCCAGCATTTT; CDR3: CASSIGTGDNQPQHF
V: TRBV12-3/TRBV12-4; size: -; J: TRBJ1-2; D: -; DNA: TGTGCCAGCAGGACACAGGGTGGGGGCTACACCTTC; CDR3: CASRTQGGGYTF
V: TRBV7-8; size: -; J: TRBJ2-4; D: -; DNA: TGTGCCAGCAGCTTACCGGGACTTTACATTCAGTACTTC; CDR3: CASSLPGLYIQYF
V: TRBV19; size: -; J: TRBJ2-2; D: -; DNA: TGTGCCAGTACAGGCGTTGTGAACACCGGGGAGCTGTTTTTT; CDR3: CASTGVVNTGELFF
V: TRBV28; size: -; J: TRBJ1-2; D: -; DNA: TGTGCCAGCAGTTTAAAGACAGACTTAGGCTACACCTTC; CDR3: CASSLKTDLGYTF
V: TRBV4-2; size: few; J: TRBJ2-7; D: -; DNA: TGTGCCAGCAGCTCTTATGATGAGCAGTACTTC; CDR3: CASSSYDEQYF
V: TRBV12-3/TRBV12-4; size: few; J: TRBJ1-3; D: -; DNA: TGTGCCAGCAGTTTGGCAACCGGAAACACCATATATTTT; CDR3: CASSLATGNTIYF
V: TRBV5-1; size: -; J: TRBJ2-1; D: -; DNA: TGCGCCAGCATTGGTACACACAATGAGCAGTTCTTC; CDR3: CASIGTHNEQFF
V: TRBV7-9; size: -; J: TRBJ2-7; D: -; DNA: TGTGCCAGCAGCTCCAGGCAGGGAACCACCTACGAGCAGTACTTC; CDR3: CASSSRQGTTYEQYF
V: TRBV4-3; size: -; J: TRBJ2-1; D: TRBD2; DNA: TGCGCCAGCAGCCAAGGTCGCGGGAGGGCCTTGCGTGAGCAGTTCTTC; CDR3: CASSQGRGRALREQFF
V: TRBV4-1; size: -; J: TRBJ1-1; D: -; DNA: TGCGCCAGCAGCCAAGATCTCCAGGTAAACACTGAAGCTTTCTTT; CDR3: CASSQDLQVNTEAFF
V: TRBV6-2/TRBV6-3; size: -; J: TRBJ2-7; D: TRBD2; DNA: TGTGCCAGCAGTTTAAGGGGACTAACGTGGGAGCAGTACTTC; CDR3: CASSLRGLTWEQYF
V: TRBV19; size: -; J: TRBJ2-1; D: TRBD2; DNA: TGTGCCAGTAGTATACGGACTAGCGGGACCCAGCAGTTCTTC; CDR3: CASSIRTSGTQQFF
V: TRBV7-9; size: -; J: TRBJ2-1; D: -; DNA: TGTGCCAGCAGCTTACAGGACGATCGCAATGAGCAGTTCTTC; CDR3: CASSLQDDRNEQFF
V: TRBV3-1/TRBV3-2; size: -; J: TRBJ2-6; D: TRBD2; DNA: TGTGCCAGCAGGGGTTCCGGGGGGTCTGGGGCCAACGTCCTGACTTTC; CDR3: CASRGSGGSGANVLTF
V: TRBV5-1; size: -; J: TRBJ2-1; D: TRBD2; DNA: TGCGCCAGCAGCCGGATGAGGGGGTACTTCGGAGCGGGAGGTATGGATGAGCAGTTCTTC; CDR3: CASSRMRGYFGAGGMDEQFF
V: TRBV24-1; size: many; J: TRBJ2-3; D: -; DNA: TGTGCCACCAGTGACCCTGGACCAGTTAGCACAGATACGCAGTATTTT; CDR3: CATSDPGPVSTDTQYF
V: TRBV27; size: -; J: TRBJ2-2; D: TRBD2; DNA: TGTGCCAGCAGTCCCTGGGGGGGGGCGAACACCGGGGAGCTGTTTTTT; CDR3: CASSPWGGANTGELFF
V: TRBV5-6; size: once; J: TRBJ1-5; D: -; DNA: TGTGCCAGCAGCTTGGGGAAGCAGCCCCAGCATTTT; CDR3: CASSLGKQPQHF
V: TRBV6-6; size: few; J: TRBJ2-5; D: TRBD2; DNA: TGTGCCAGCAGTTACTCGGGACTAGCCCAAGAGACCCAGTACTTC; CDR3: CASSYSGLAQETQYF
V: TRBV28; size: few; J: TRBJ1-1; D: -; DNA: TGTGCCACCAAAGCCGGGGGGCGAGAGAACACTGAAGCTTTCTTT; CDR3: CATKAGGRENTEAFF
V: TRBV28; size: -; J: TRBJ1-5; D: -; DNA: TGTGCCAGCAGTTTATATATCTCCGGGAACCCAAATCAGCCCCAGCATTTT; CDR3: CASSLYISGNPNQPQHF
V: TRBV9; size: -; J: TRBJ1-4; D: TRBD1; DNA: TGTGCCAGCAGCGGGACAGGTGCAACTAATGAAAAACTGTTTTTT; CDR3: CASSGTGATNEKLFF
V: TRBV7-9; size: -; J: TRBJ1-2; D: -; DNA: TGTGCCAGCAGCCCGTTAGACTCGGAAGGGGTCTTACATGGCTACACCTTC; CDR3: CASSPLDSEGVLHGYTF
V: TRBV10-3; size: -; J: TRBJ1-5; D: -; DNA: TGTGCCATCAGTGAGGGTAGGGATCAGCCCCAGCATTTT; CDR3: CAISEGRDQPQHF
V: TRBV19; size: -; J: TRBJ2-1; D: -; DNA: TGTGCCAGTAGTATTGAAATGCAAAATGAGCAGTTCTTC; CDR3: CASSIEMQNEQFF